This is a list of T cell receptor beta chains from one sample in a study of blood T cell repertoires in COVID-19. Assay used: immunoSEQ multiplex PCR; TCRdb lists only in-frame clones, some missing. Of roughly 260,000 clones listed, about 89% are singletons. Sequenced input: peripheral blood. The origin of the receptors is a man in his forties who had recovered from COVID-19. CDR3s include the opening cysteine and the closing phenylalanine or tryptophan. D genes are given only for firm matches. A clone size is listed for some rows: how often the clone was seen (once, few, many), or a class if it is expanded.

V gene,D gene,J gene,clone size,CDR3 DNA,CDR3 protein
TRBV5-1,TRBD2,TRBJ2-3,NA,TGCGCCAGCAGCCCGAGGCTAGCGGGGACAGATACGCAGTATTTT,CASSPRLAGTDTQYF
TRBV7-2,NA,TRBJ1-2,NA,TGTGCCAGCACCGGCCCTGACACTAACTATGGCTACACCTTC,CASTGPDTNYGYTF
TRBV19,TRBD1,TRBJ2-1,NA,TGTGCCAGTAGTGAACCTAGGGGGCCCAGCTACAATGAGCAGTTCTTC,CASSEPRGPSYNEQFF
TRBV5-4,NA,TRBJ1-3,NA,TGTGCCAGCAGCTTGTCAGGGAACCGAAACACCATATATTTT,CASSLSGNRNTIYF
TRBV9,NA,TRBJ2-5,NA,TGTGCCAGCAGCCCCTCGGACAGACAAGAGACCCAGTACTTC,CASSPSDRQETQYF
TRBV6-5,TRBD2,TRBJ2-3,NA,TGTGCCAGTCTATTGACTAGCGGGAGTCAAGATACGCAGTATTTT,CASLLTSGSQDTQYF
TRBV7-2,TRBD1,TRBJ2-7,NA,TGTGCCAGCAGCACACAGGGGGCCGCCGAGCAGTACTTC,CASSTQGAAEQYF
TRBV6-1,NA,TRBJ1-5,NA,TGTGCCAGCAGTGAGCTGGTACCGAGAACGAATCAGCCCCAGCATTTT,CASSELVPRTNQPQHF
TRBV11-2,NA,TRBJ2-4,NA,TGTGCCAGCAGGTCCAGCGGAAACATTCAGTACTTC,CASRSSGNIQYF
TRBV18,TRBD2,TRBJ2-7,NA,TGTGCCAGCTCACCACCCAGCGGGAGTCGGTACGAGCAGTACTTC,CASSPPSGSRYEQYF
TRBV11-3,TRBD1,TRBJ2-7,NA,TGTGCCAGCAGCTTACAGGACAGGGCACACGAGCAGTACTTC,CASSLQDRAHEQYF
TRBV5-4,TRBD2,TRBJ2-3,NA,TGTGCCAGCAGCTCTCCGACTAGCGGGAGCACCGATACGCAGTATTTT,CASSSPTSGSTDTQYF
TRBV6-5,NA,TRBJ1-5,NA,TGTGCCAGCAGTTCCGGGTACGGCAATCAGCCCCAGCATTTT,CASSSGYGNQPQHF
TRBV6-2/TRBV6-3,NA,TRBJ1-3,NA,TGTGCCAGCAGCCGAGGACAGATCTCTGGAAACACCATATATTTT,CASSRGQISGNTIYF
TRBV18,NA,TRBJ2-5,NA,TGTGCCAGCTCACCACGTTGGGGGCCCCAAGAGACCCAGTACTTC,CASSPRWGPQETQYF
TRBV10-3,TRBD1,TRBJ1-3,few,TGTGCCATCAGTGAGAGGGACAGGGGCAGTGGAAACACCATATATTTT,CAISERDRGSGNTIYF
TRBV6-5,NA,TRBJ2-5,NA,TGTGCCAGCAGTCCCTCGTCGACCCAGTACTTC,CASSPSSTQYF
TRBV19,TRBD2,TRBJ2-1,NA,TGTGCCAGTAGTATAGCGGGCGGGAGCTCCTACAATGAGCAGTTCTTC,CASSIAGGSSYNEQFF
TRBV10-3,TRBD2,TRBJ2-7,NA,TGTGCCATCAGTGAAGCGGGGGCCAGCTCCTACGAGCAGTACTTC,CAISEAGASSYEQYF
TRBV9,NA,TRBJ2-2,once,TGTGCCAGCAGCTTAAAAACGAACACCGGGGAGCTGTTTTTT,CASSLKTNTGELFF
TRBV6-1,NA,TRBJ1-6,NA,TGTGCCAGCAGTGATTTCGGGGGGGCTGGTTCACCCCTCCACTTT,CASSDFGGAGSPLHF
TRBV11-3,TRBD2,TRBJ2-5,NA,TGTGCCAGCAGCTCCCGGACTAGCGGTGGCCAAGAGACCCAGTACTTC,CASSSRTSGGQETQYF
TRBV12-3/TRBV12-4,TRBD1,TRBJ1-2,NA,TGTGCCAGCAGACAGGGGGGATCCTATGGCTACACCTTC,CASRQGGSYGYTF
TRBV4-1,NA,TRBJ2-3,NA,TGCGCCAGCAGCCAACAAGCCCTAGGTACAGATACGCAGTATTTT,CASSQQALGTDTQYF
TRBV20-1,NA,TRBJ2-3,NA,TGCAGTGCTAGTAACCTAAACGGGGTGGCTACGCAGTATTTT,CSASNLNGVATQYF
TRBV2,NA,TRBJ2-3,few,TGTGCCACCCTGAGGGGGAGGGCCCCCGATACGCAGTATTTT,CATLRGRAPDTQYF
TRBV18,TRBD1,TRBJ1-4,NA,TGTGCCAGCTCGGGACAGCCTGTTGAAAAACTGTTTTTT,CASSGQPVEKLFF
TRBV12-3/TRBV12-4,NA,TRBJ2-7,NA,TGTGCCAGCAGGGAGTACGGCTACGAGCAGTACTTC,CASREYGYEQYF
TRBV2,TRBD1,TRBJ1-2,once,TGTGCCAGCAGTGTAGGACAGGGCCCTAACTATGGCTACACCTTC,CASSVGQGPNYGYTF
TRBV9,NA,TRBJ1-1,NA,TGTGCCAGCGGGGGACTTGGAGGGATCACTGAAGCTTTCTTT,CASGGLGGITEAFF
TRBV19,NA,TRBJ2-2,NA,TGTGCCAGTAGTATTGGGGGGGCGGACACCGGGGAGCTGTTTTTT,CASSIGGADTGELFF
TRBV19,NA,TRBJ2-3,NA,TGTGCCAGTAGTCTCCCGACGGGAGCCGATACGCAGTATTTT,CASSLPTGADTQYF
TRBV4-3,NA,TRBJ1-4,NA,TGCGCCAGCAGCCAAGAGACAGAAGGTAGTGAAAAACTGTTTTTT,CASSQETEGSEKLFF
TRBV10-3,NA,TRBJ2-1,NA,TGTGCCACCCTAGATGACTCCCCCAATGAGCAGTTCTTC,CATLDDSPNEQFF
TRBV24-1,NA,TRBJ2-7,NA,TGTGCCACCAGTACAGGGTTGGGCGAGCAGTACTTC,CATSTGLGEQYF
TRBV6-1,NA,TRBJ2-7,NA,TGTGCCAGCAGTGACAGGGTTTGGGAGCAGTACTTC,CASSDRVWEQYF
TRBV30,NA,TRBJ2-3,NA,TGTGCCTGGTCCAATCCAGATACGCAGTATTTT,CAWSNPDTQYF
TRBV29-1,TRBD1,TRBJ1-2,NA,TGCAGCGTTGAAGATCCCGAGGACAGGGTAGGAGGCTACACCTTC,CSVEDPEDRVGGYTF
TRBV2,TRBD2,TRBJ2-1,NA,TGTGCCAGCAGGGAGCGGGAGTGGTTCTTC,CASREREWFF